This T cell receptor (beta chain) was documented in a study of regulatory T cells in long-lasting Graves disease. Findings of the study overall: Preferential use of TRBV28, TRBJ1-2 and TRBJ2-5 was seen in persistent disease.

V was cut by 2 bases and J by 1 base, with 9 bases left in between. Per germline, CDR1 KGHSH and CDR2 LQKENI. CDR3 length: 14 amino acids. Researchers made TCR beta libraries by using iRepertoire HTBI primers and running Arm-PCR on CDR3 regions. TCRdb re-analysed the multiplex PCR reads in MiXCR, keeping a single row per CDR3 protein. The data show some 280,000 distinct CDR3 sequences, with roughly 21% seen just once and roughly three fifths held by the top ten. Time point meaning: persistent/refractory GD, antithyroid drugs over 5 years with positive TRAb. RNA from PBMCs was the source of the TCR library. As collected, the peripheral blood samples measured about 8.1 milliliters each and went into EDTA tubes. This clonotype was recorded at least ten times. Its antigen is not known.

This chain joins TRBV18 and TRBJ2-7; D is undetermined. The starting material was peripheral blood mononuclear cells (PBMCs), obtained when the disease was refractory, from a patient treated with antithyroid drugs. The sequence was collected from a female donor with Graves disease. CDR3 DNA sequence: TGTGCCAGCTCACCAGTGGCGGTATCCTACGAGCAGTACTTC. This encodes CASSPVAVSYEQYF.